This T cell receptor beta chain is drawn from a study of regulatory T cells in long-lasting Graves disease. With iRepertoire HTBI primers and Arm-PCR of CDR3 regions, TCR beta libraries were built. TCRdb reprocessed the multiplex PCR reads via MiXCR and lists one record per CDR3 protein. The table has about 500,000 distinct CDR3 sequences, about 17% seen once. Specified time point: newly diagnosed GD, antithyroid drugs for less than 3 months. Extracted RNA from PBMCs served as the source of the TCR library. This CDR3 contains 13 residues. The V end was cut by 2 bases, the J end by 12 bases, with 14 bases between. With respect to this clonotype: This may be a read error, as it is one base from a much larger clone.

This same sample was also taken into another study, of T cells in Graves' hyperthyroidism and ophthalmopathy.

The clonotype originates from a man aged 40-49 years with Graves disease. The sample here was peripheral blood mononuclear cells (PBMCs), taken at new diagnosis, from a patient treated with antithyroid drugs. The rearrangement links TRBV12-3 or TRBV12-4 to TRBJ2-1; possible D gene TRBD2, 5 bases. The CDR3 loop reads CASSLLSGVGQFF. Written as DNA, the CDR3 is TGTGCCAGCAGTTTATTATCCGGGGTTGGGCAGTTCTTC.